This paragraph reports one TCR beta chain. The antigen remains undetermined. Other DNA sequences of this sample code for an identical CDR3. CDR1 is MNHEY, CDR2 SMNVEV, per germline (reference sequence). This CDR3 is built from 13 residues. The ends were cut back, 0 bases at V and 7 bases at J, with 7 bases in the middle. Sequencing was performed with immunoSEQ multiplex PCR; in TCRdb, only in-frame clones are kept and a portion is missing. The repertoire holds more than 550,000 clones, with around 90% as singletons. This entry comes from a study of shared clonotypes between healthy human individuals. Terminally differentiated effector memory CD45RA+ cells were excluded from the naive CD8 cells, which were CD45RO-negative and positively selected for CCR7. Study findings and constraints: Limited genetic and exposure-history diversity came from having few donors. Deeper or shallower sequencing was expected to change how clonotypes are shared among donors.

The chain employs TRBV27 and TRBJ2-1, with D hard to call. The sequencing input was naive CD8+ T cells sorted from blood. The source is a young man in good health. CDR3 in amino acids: CASSLSVRNEQFF. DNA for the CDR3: TGTGCCAGCAGTTTATCGGTGAGGAATGAGCAGTTCTTC.